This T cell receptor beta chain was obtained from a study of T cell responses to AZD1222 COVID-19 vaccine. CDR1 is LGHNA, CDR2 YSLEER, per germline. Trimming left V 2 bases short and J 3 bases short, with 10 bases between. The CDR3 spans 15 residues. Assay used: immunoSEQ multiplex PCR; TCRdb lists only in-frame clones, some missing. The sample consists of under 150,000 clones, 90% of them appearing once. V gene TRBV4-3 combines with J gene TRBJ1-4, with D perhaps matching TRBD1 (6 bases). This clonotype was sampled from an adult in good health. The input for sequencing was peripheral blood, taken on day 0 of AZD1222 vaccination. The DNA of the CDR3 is TGCGCCAGCAGCCAATGGGGGGCAGCTAATGAAAAACTGTTTTTT. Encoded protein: CASSQWGAANEKLFF.